This T cell receptor (beta chain) comes out of a study of early T cells in non-severe SARS-CoV-2 infection. Molecules of cDNA were individually given unique molecular identifiers that were attached to them. TCRdb independently ran MiXCR on the 5' RACE reads; one entry per CDR3 protein. Of 95,000 to 110,000 distinct CDR3 sequences listed, approximately 10% are singletons. Germline V gene data show CDR1 as KGHSH and CDR2 as LQKENI. CDR3 size: 15 residues. The J segment lost 8 bases and the V segment lost 1 base, leaving 6 bases of the junction unmatched. At least ten counts were recorded for this clonotype.

The chain carries TRBV18 and TRBJ1-3, with 9 bases lining up with TRBD1. The TCR originated in an adult who was a healthcare worker with PCR-confirmed SARS-CoV-2 infection or an uninfected control (not recorded which). Sequenced: whole blood. The CDR3 loop reads CASSPRVDRGDTIYF. CDR3 nucleotide sequence: TGTGCCAGCTCACCACGAGTGGACAGGGGAGACACCATATATTTT.